This T cell receptor (beta chain) was identified during a study of cytomegalovirus exposure and HLA in healthy donors. Study information: A prior study identified just under 120 million unique TCR beta sequences from about 200 million T cells. Roughly 85 million unique TCRs from HLA-typed donors were held in an early release of data. The study, taken as a whole, reports: Diagnosis of cytomegalovirus status made by the classifier reportedly showed high specificity and sensitivity.

For this clone: The target antigen is unknown.

CDR1 is SQVTM and CDR2 is ANQGSEA in the germline V gene. Trimming took 3 bases from V and 3 from J, leaving 6 bases between them. This CDR3 is built from 11 residues. PCR employed 60 Vbeta and 13 Jbeta primers. Method: immunoSEQ multiplex PCR; TCRdb's copy keeps in-frame clones and lacks some. The sample has about 130,000 clones; over 70% are singletons. Sequencing input: PBMCs. The source of this sequence is a woman aged 40 to 49 in good health and CMV-seronegative. The chain carries TRBV29-1 and TRBJ2-7; no firm D call. CDR3 protein: CSVDSGYEQYF. Written as DNA, the CDR3 is TGCAGCGTTGATTCAGGCTACGAGCAGTACTTC.